These T cell receptor beta chains were read from a single sample in a study of blood T cell repertoires in COVID-19. Generated by immunoSEQ multiplex PCR, the TCRdb table keeps only in-frame clones and is missing some. This table has some 200,000 clones, 76% appearing once. What was sequenced was peripheral blood. The source is a woman aged 45-65 years with active or convalescent COVID-19. Each CDR3 is given with its conserved first and last residue. D genes are given only for firm matches. Where a row states a size, it is once, few, many or the class of an expanded clone; other rows omit it.

V gene	D gene	J gene	clone size	CDR3 DNA	CDR3 protein
TRBV3-1/TRBV3-2	NA	TRBJ2-7	few	TGTGCCAGCAGCCAGTCCGTGGGGCTTGGGGTTGACGAGCAGTACTTC	CASSQSVGLGVDEQYF
TRBV5-8	TRBD2	TRBJ2-1	NA	TGTGCCAGCAGCTTGCGGACTAGCGGAGGGGGCAATGAGCAGTTCTTC	CASSLRTSGGGNEQFF
TRBV28	TRBD1	TRBJ2-7	once	TGTGCCAGCCATGGGACAGACATTTATCCCGAGCAGTACTTC	CASHGTDIYPEQYF
TRBV29-1	NA	TRBJ2-7	NA	TGCAGCGTTGTGTTACTCTCTCGAGGGTCCTACGAGCAGTACTTC	CSVVLLSRGSYEQYF
TRBV14	NA	TRBJ2-7	NA	TGTGCCAGCAGCCAAGACAGGGGCCGGGGTTCATACGAGCAGTACTTC	CASSQDRGRGSYEQYF
TRBV4-3	NA	TRBJ1-1	NA	TGCGCCAGCAGCCAAGTGGGGAGCTACACTGAAGCTTTCTTT	CASSQVGSYTEAFF
TRBV5-8	TRBD1	TRBJ2-7	few	TGTGCCAGCAACCCACGACAGGGCGCCTACGAGCAGTACTTC	CASNPRQGAYEQYF
TRBV7-2	TRBD2	TRBJ2-1	NA	TGTGCCAGCAGCTTAGCGCTGGCGGGGAGGCTAGCGGGGGTTTACAATGAGCAGTTCTTC	CASSLALAGRLAGVYNEQFF
TRBV30	TRBD2	TRBJ2-2	NA	TGTGCCTGGAGTGTACGAGGCGGGAGGGCCATCGGGGAGCTGTTTTTT	CAWSVRGGRAIGELFF
TRBV9	TRBD2	TRBJ2-3	NA	TGTGCCAGCAGCTCTAGCGGGGGGGGCACAGATACGCAGTATTTT	CASSSSGGGTDTQYF
TRBV7-6	TRBD1	TRBJ1-1	NA	TGTGCCAGCAGCCCAGGGACAGCGAACACTGAAGCTTTCTTT	CASSPGTANTEAFF
TRBV5-1	NA	TRBJ2-1	NA	TGCGCCAGCAGCCCCCCCTCTCGGGGGATAAGCAATGAGCAGTTCTTC	CASSPPSRGISNEQFF
TRBV5-1	TRBD2	TRBJ2-1	NA	TGCGCCAGCAGCTTAGCGACTAGCGGGATGTACAATGAGCAGTTCTTC	CASSLATSGMYNEQFF
TRBV6-5	TRBD1	TRBJ1-1	few	TGTGCCGGAAGGACAGGGGGGTTCCCTGAAGCTTTCTTT	CAGRTGGFPEAFF
TRBV30	TRBD1	TRBJ1-2	NA	TGTGCCTGGAGTTACGGCGACAGGGCTGGCTACACCTTC	CAWSYGDRAGYTF
TRBV25-1	NA	TRBJ1-2	NA	TGTGCCAGCAGACCCTCTGGAGATTACTATGGCTACACCTTC	CASRPSGDYYGYTF
TRBV28	TRBD1	TRBJ1-6	NA	TGTGCCAGCAGCCCGAAAGGTGACAGGGCCTACTATAATTCACCCCTCCACTTT	CASSPKGDRAYYNSPLHF
TRBV9	TRBD1	TRBJ2-1	NA	TGTGCCAGCAGCTCGACACAGGGGAGTGAGCAGTTCTTC	CASSSTQGSEQFF
TRBV6-6	NA	TRBJ1-1	few	TGTGCCAGCAGTTACGAGGGTATGGACACTGAAGCTTTCTTT	CASSYEGMDTEAFF
TRBV6-5	TRBD1	TRBJ1-3	NA	TGTGCCAGCAGTTACGGACAGGGAGGAAACACCATATATTTT	CASSYGQGGNTIYF
TRBV5-6	NA	TRBJ1-2	NA	TGTGCCAGCAGCCCAACGACACCGCCACTCTATGGCTACACCTTC	CASSPTTPPLYGYTF
TRBV5-1	TRBD1	TRBJ1-6	NA	TGCGCCAGCAGCTCTGACAGGGCTGATTCACCCCTCCACTTT	CASSSDRADSPLHF
TRBV27	NA	TRBJ2-1	NA	TGTGCCAGCAGTTTCGATCGGGACACCTACAATGAGCAGTTCTTC	CASSFDRDTYNEQFF
TRBV18	TRBD1	TRBJ2-7	NA	TGTGCCAGCTCACCACCCGGGGACAGGGGCTACGAGCAGTACTTC	CASSPPGDRGYEQYF
TRBV19	NA	TRBJ1-6	NA	TGTGCCAGTAGTATTACGCAGAATTCACCCCTCCACTTT	CASSITQNSPLHF
TRBV14	NA	TRBJ2-1	once	TGTGCCAGCAGTCCTATGAGGGGGACCTCCTACAATGAGCAGTTCTTC	CASSPMRGTSYNEQFF
TRBV5-4	NA	TRBJ2-3	NA	TGTGCCAGCAGCAAAGACGGGTGGGGCACAGATACGCAGTATTTT	CASSKDGWGTDTQYF
TRBV15	TRBD2	TRBJ2-1	few	TGTGCCACCAGCACTAGCGGAGGGATCTACAATGAGCAGTTCTTC	CATSTSGGIYNEQFF
TRBV19	NA	TRBJ1-2	NA	TGTGCCAGTAATATTCGAACAGACAGGAACGGCTACACCTTC	CASNIRTDRNGYTF
TRBV30	TRBD2	TRBJ2-2	NA	TGTGCCTGGAGTGCCGGGACTATCACCGGGGAGCTGTTTTTT	CAWSAGTITGELFF
TRBV30	NA	TRBJ2-5	few	TGTGCCACGCGGCTAGCCACGCAAGGGACCCAGTACTTC	CATRLATQGTQYF
TRBV19	NA	TRBJ1-2	few	TGTGCCAGTAGTATTGGGGCAGCGATTAACTATGGCTACACCTTC	CASSIGAAINYGYTF
TRBV5-4	NA	TRBJ1-5	NA	TGTGCCAGCAGCTTGGAACAGGATCAGCCCCAGCATTTT	CASSLEQDQPQHF